The entry that follows covers one T cell receptor (beta chain) sequence. Its antigen is undetermined. The V and J ends lost 2 bases and 5 bases, in that order; junction bases with no gene match: 6. The V gene's germline CDR1 is SGHNT and CDR2 YYREEE (reference sequence). The CDR3 runs 14 residues. The data derive from a study of ipilimumab plus nivolumab after autologous stem cell transplantation. Study in general: Patients received a median of about five ipilimumab and 8 nivolumab doses. DLBCL patients had primary refractory or relapsed disease.

The assay was immunoSEQ multiplex PCR, and TCRdb's table has in-frame clones only and misses some. Of around 19,000 clones detected, around 81% appear once; the ten largest clones hold roughly 6.8%. Checkpoint therapy with ipilimumab 1 mg/kg began 14 to 28 days after transplant. Study results and limitations: TCR repertoire, Treg phenotype and gut microbiota reportedly support more study of this approach.

Material: PBMCs, obtained in a trial of ipilimumab plus nivolumab as post-transplant consolidation. This chain links TRBV5-4 with TRBJ1-2, with TRBD1 identical over 7 bases. The clonotype comes from a male donor with diffuse large B-cell lymphoma. This CDR3 is CASSFFTGDYGYTF. In DNA form, the CDR3 reads TGTGCCAGCAGCTTTTTCACAGGGGATTATGGCTACACCTTC.